The clone carrying this T cell receptor (beta chain) appeared many times. Its antigen is undetermined. This CDR3 has 15 amino acids. The trim removed 2 bases at V and 11 bases at J, leaving 12 bases unmatched. Germline CDR1 MNHNY, CDR2 SVGAGI (reference sequence). Then a second PCR, running roughly 7 to 11 cycles, was carried out with a sample-barcoded 5' primer and a J-beta primer mix. A single record per CDR3 protein comes from TCRdb applying MiXCR to the 5' RACE reads. The sample comprises hundreds of thousands of distinct CDR3 sequences, over 40% of which are singletons, and less than 15% rests with the top ten. The data originate from a study of blood T cells in healthy people across ages. Study information: Using template switching, researchers captured about one barcoded beta molecule for each two T cells. Findings and caveats of the study: The percentage of naive T cells correlated strongly with TCR beta diversity. The fall in TCR beta diversity per million T cells was roughly linear with age. The authors considered diversity estimates from one million T cells to be underestimates.

The V call is TRBV6-6, the J call TRBJ1-5, with TRBD1 matching 7 bases. This sequence originates from a woman of 80 years or more in good health. Material for sequencing was blood. CDR3 residues: CASSYGDRRGLSQHF. Here the CDR3 DNA reads TGTGCCAGCAGTTACGGGGACCGAAGGGGGCTGTCCCAGCATTTT.